A single sample is the source of the 22 T cell receptor beta chains below, sequenced in a study of CD8+ T cells in alopecia areata. Extraction of RNA preceded its reverse transcription into cDNA, which served as the sequencing template. Produced via immunoSEQ multiplex PCR; TCRdb's table is partial and in-frame only. The sample contains roughly 180,000 clones, 40% to 55% of which appear only once. Indicated treatment: oral pan-JAK inhibitor, 5-10 mg twice daily. The sequenced sample was CD8+ T cells sorted from blood, obtained between weeks 51 and 52, from a patient treated with tofacitinib. Receptors were obtained from a human donor with alopecia areata.

The table lists this clone with a few counts. The chain couples TRBV30 to TRBJ1-2; possibly TRBD1 for D (5 bases). The CDR3 extends over 13 amino acids. Germline V gene data show CDR1 as GTSNPN and CDR2 as SVGIG (reference sequence). Trimming stripped 5 bases from V and 3 bases from J, with 13 bases between. The DNA of the CDR3 is TGTGCCTGGGGGGCGGTTTCCTACTATGGCTACACCTTC. It yields the protein CAWGAVSYYGYTF.

The V gene is TRBV9, the J gene TRBJ2-1; no firm D call. Germline lookup yields CDR1 SGDLS and CDR2 YYNGEE. The CDR3 runs to 12 residues. Trimming took 4 bases from V and 8 from J, leaving 10 bases between them. The CDR3 region has the DNA TGTGCCAGCAGCCTCAATCAGGATGAGCAGTTCTTC. Translating gives CASSLNQDEQFF.

This clone came up once. The CDR3 sequence: CASSAKDRGWAEGYTF. CDR3 bases: TGCGCCAGCAGCGCGAAAGACAGGGGGTGGGCCGAGGGCTACACCTTC. V and J are TRBV5-1 and TRBJ1-2; 9 nucleotides align to TRBD1. Per germline, CDR1 SGHRS and CDR2 YFSETQ. The CDR3 is 16 residues long. Trimming at V came to 4 bases and at J to 8 bases, leaving 15 bases not matched to a gene.

V gene TRBV27 combines with J gene TRBJ1-5; 7 bases map to TRBD1. V gave up 5 bases and J gave up 10 bases; unmatched junction bases: 8. Per the germline V gene, CDR1 is MNHEY and CDR2 is SMNVEV (reference sequence). The CDR3 extends over 13 amino acids. CDR3 sequence (DNA): TGTGCCAGCAGTCTGACAGGGCTGCAACCCCAGCATTTT. It yields the protein CASSLTGLQPQHF.

The chain recombines TRBV7-6 with TRBJ1-2; D gene uncertain. V dropped 3 bases and J dropped 0 bases, with 8 bases sitting between them. The CDR3 runs to 14 residues. Looked up from germline, CDR1 is SGHVS and CDR2 is FNYEAQ. The CDR3, as DNA: TGTGCCAGCAGCTTGGGAGAGACTAACTATGGCTACACCTTC. Translating it yields CASSLGETNYGYTF.

The V gene is TRBV10-3, the J gene TRBJ2-1, with 7 bases aligning to TRBD2. The length of the CDR3 is 14 residues. CDR1 and CDR2 (germline): ENHRY, SYGVKD. V shed 5 bases and J 6 bases; nucleotides not matched to a gene: 7. The CDR3: CAISFTGGGNEQFF. CDR3 bases: TGTGCCATCAGTTTTACTGGGGGGGGCAATGAGCAGTTCTTC.

In its sample, this clone was seen a few times. J is TRBJ2-4 and V is TRBV14, with a possible D match to TRBD1 (5 bases). From germline, CDR1 is SGHDN and CDR2 FVKESK. V was cut by 0 bases and J by 15 bases, with 12 bases left in between. The CDR3 sequence is 12 residues long. This CDR3 is CASSQDRGARYF. Here the CDR3 DNA reads TGTGCCAGCAGCCAAGATAGGGGCGCAAGGTACTTC.

The chain's CDR3 is CSVVRGTVTEAFF. CDR3 in DNA: TGCAGCGTTGTTAGGGGGACGGTCACTGAAGCTTTCTTT. The chain couples TRBV29-1 to TRBJ1-1; possible D gene TRBD1, 6 bases. Trimming stripped 4 bases from V and 4 bases from J, with 13 bases between. This CDR3 has 13 residues. Germline values: CDR1 SQVTM, CDR2 ANQGSEA.

The gene calls are TRBV27 and TRBJ1-4, with TRBD1 matching 7 bases. The CDR3 is made up of 14 amino acids. Per germline, CDR1 MNHEY and CDR2 SMNVEV (reference sequence). The V gene end was trimmed by 6 bases and the J gene end by 2 bases; junction bases not matched to a gene: 3. CDR3 in DNA: TGTGCCAGCAGGGCGGGACAGACTAATGAAAAACTGTTTTTT. It translates to CASRAGQTNEKLFF.

The chain carries TRBV7-2 and TRBJ2-1; no clear D. V was cut by 2 bases and J by 0 bases, with 8 bases left in between. This CDR3 comprises 15 residues. The germline CDR1 and CDR2 sequences are SGHTA and FQGNSA. The CDR3 region has the DNA TGTGCCAGCAGCTTAAACCTGGCCTCCTACAATGAGCAGTTCTTC. The encoded protein is CASSLNLASYNEQFF.

The J gene is TRBJ2-7, the V gene TRBV6-5; D may be TRBD2 (5 bases). CDR1 and CDR2 from the germline V gene are MNHEY and SVGAGI. The CDR3 is made up of 14 amino acids. V was cut by 8 bases and J by 5 bases, with 19 bases left in between. CDR3 sequence: CASGIRGFENEQYF. DNA of the CDR3: TGTGCCAGCGGGATACGGGGTTTTGAGAACGAGCAGTACTTC.

The chain combines TRBV29-1 with TRBJ2-5, with D perhaps assigned TRBD1 or TRBD2 (5 bases each). CDR3 size: 12 residues. V was pared by 6 bases and J by 5 bases, with 13 bases between. Germline V gene sequence: CDR1 SQVTM, CDR2 ANQGSEA. As DNA, the CDR3 is TGCAGCGTGAAGTCCGGGGCGGAGACCCAGTACTTC. Amino acids: CSVKSGAETQYF.

This clone was observed a handful of times. The gene calls are TRBV5-4 and TRBJ1-2; 7 bases are shared with TRBD1. Germline-derived CDR1 and CDR2 are SGHNT and YYREEE (reference sequence). V dropped 6 bases and J dropped 4; count of bases not matched to a gene: 3. CDR3 size: 12 residues. The CDR3 protein is CASNGDSYGYTF. Written as DNA, the CDR3 is TGTGCCAGCAACGGGGACAGCTATGGCTACACCTTC. The full variable domain, with the rest looked up from reference TRBV5-4 and TRBJ1-2, is ETGVTQSPTHLIKTRGQQVTLRCSSQSGHNTVSWYQQALGQGPQFIFQYYREEENGRGNFPPRFSGLQFPNYSSELNVNALELDDSALYLCASNGDSYGYTFGSGTRLTVV.

This clone was found a few times. The V gene is TRBV7-9, the J gene TRBJ2-3, with TRBD1 as a possible D gene (5 bases). CDR3 size: 15 residues. Per the germline V gene, CDR1 is SEHNR and CDR2 is FQNEAQ (reference sequence). V shed 0 bases and J shed 1 base, with 8 bases lying between them. Here the CDR3 DNA reads TGTGCCAGCAGCTTAGCGGGGCTTCGCACAGATACGCAGTATTTT. It translates to CASSLAGLRTDTQYF.

The chain recombines TRBV10-3 with TRBJ1-2; D not certain. With 3 bases removed from V and 4 bases from J, the gap between germline ends came to 12 bases. The CDR3 length is 14 residues. Germline V gene lookup returns CDR1 ENHRY and CDR2 SYGVKD. The CDR3 spells CAISERYPVYGYTF. The DNA of the CDR3 is TGTGCCATCAGTGAACGGTATCCGGTCTATGGCTACACCTTC.

J is TRBJ2-7 and V is TRBV6-5; D may be TRBD2 (6 bases). This CDR3 is 14 amino acids long. Germline CDR1 and CDR2: MNHEY and SVGAGI. The V gene lost 2 bases and the J gene lost 6 bases, with 14 bases spanning the gap. The CDR3 loop reads CASSYTSEGSEQYF. CDR3 sequence (DNA): TGTGCCAGCAGTTACACATCGGAGGGATCCGAGCAGTACTTC.

The rearrangement uses TRBV14 and TRBJ2-4, with D hard to call. V dropped 4 bases and J dropped 4 bases, with 17 bases sitting between them. The CDR3 contains 16 residues. The germline gives CDR1 SGHDN, CDR2 FVKESK. CDR3 amino acids: CASSPSRALPKNIQYF. In DNA form, the CDR3 reads TGTGCCAGCAGCCCGTCAAGGGCCCTGCCAAAAAACATTCAGTACTTC.

V usage is TRBV5-4 and J usage is TRBJ2-5; TRBD2 matches at 7 bases. The CDR3 is made up of 13 amino acids. V shed 4 bases, J shed 5 bases, and the junction held 5 bases outside the gene matches. In germline, CDR1 is SGHNT, CDR2 YYREEE (reference sequence). Here the CDR3 DNA reads TGTGCCAGCAGCCCCGGGGGGTGGGAGACCCAGTACTTC. Protein: CASSPGGWETQYF.

The V call is TRBV15, the J call TRBJ2-5; D unclear. This CDR3 has 12 amino acids. Germline CDR1 and CDR2: LNHNV and YYDKDF (reference sequence). Trimming pared 8 bases from V and 6 bases from J, leaving 13 bases between. The CDR3 DNA sequence: TGTGCCACCCTAGATGGGAAGCAGACCCAGTACTTC. The encoded protein is CATLDGKQTQYF. Looking up the rest from reference TRBV15 and TRBJ2-5 gives the full variable domain: DAMVIQNPRYQVTQFGKPVTLSCSQTLNHNVMYWYQQKSSQAPKLLFHYYDKDFNNEADTPDNFQSRRPNTSFCFLDIRSPGLGDTAMYLCATLDGKQTQYFGPGTRLLVL.

The chain employs TRBV5-4 and TRBJ2-7; no clear D gene. The CDR3 sequence is 13 residues long. With 1 base removed from V and 3 bases from J, the gap between germline ends came to 8 bases. Germline V lookup: CDR1 SGHNT, CDR2 YYREEE (reference sequence). The CDR3 sequence is CASSLTSNYEQYF. The CDR3 nucleotides are TGTGCCAGCAGCTTGACCAGTAACTACGAGCAGTACTTC.

The table lists this clone with many counts. Other DNA sequences of this sample code for an identical CDR3. This chain uses TRBV5-4 with TRBJ2-2; no reliable D call. V was clipped by 2 bases and J by 0 bases, with 8 bases between them. The CDR3 consists of 15 residues. CDR1 SGHNT and CDR2 YYREEE come from the germline V gene (reference sequence). In nucleotides, the CDR3 is TGTGCCAGCAGCTTAAAGGGAACGAACACCGGGGAGCTGTTTTTT. Amino acids: CASSLKGTNTGELFF. The full variable domain, its missing parts supplied by reference TRBV5-4 and TRBJ2-2, is ETGVTQSPTHLIKTRGQQVTLRCSSQSGHNTVSWYQQALGQGPQFIFQYYREEENGRGNFPPRFSGLQFPNYSSELNVNALELDDSALYLCASSLKGTNTGELFFGEGSRLTVL.

V is TRBV7-2 and J is TRBJ2-5, with 13 bases lining up with TRBD2. CDR3 length: 19 residues. Per germline, CDR1 SGHTA and CDR2 FQGNSA. V lost 5 bases, J lost 0 bases, and 12 bases stayed unmatched. The CDR3: CASSRIIGLAGDYQETQYF. Written as DNA, the CDR3 is TGTGCCAGCAGCCGGATTATTGGACTAGCGGGGGATTACCAAGAGACCCAGTACTTC.